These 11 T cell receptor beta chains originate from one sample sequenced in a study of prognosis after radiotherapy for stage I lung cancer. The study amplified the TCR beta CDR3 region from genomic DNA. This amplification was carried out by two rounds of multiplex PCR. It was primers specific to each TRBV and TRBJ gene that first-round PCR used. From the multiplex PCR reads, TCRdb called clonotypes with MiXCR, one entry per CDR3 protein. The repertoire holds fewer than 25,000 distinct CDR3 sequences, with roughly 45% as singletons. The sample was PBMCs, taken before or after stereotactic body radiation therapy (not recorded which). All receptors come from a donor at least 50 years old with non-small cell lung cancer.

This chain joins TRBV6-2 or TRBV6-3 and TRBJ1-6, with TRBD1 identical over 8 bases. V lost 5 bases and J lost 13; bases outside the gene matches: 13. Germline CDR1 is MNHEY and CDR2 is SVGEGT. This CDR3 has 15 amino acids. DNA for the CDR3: TGTGCCAGCAGTGCGAGTCAGGGGGCGGGAGTGCCCCTCCACTTT. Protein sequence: CASSASQGAGVPLHF.

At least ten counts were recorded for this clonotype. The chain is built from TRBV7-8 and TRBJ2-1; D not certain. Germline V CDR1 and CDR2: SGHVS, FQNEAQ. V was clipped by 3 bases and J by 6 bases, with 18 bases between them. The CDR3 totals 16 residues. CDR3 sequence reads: CASSLAGYPRGNEQFF. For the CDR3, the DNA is TGTGCCAGCAGCTTGGCCGGGTATCCGAGAGGCAATGAGCAGTTCTTC.

In nucleotides, the CDR3 is TGTGCCAGCAGTTTTGAGACTAGCGGGATTAGCACAGATACGCAGTATTTT. Protein product: CASSFETSGISTDTQYF. V gene TRBV28 combines with J gene TRBJ2-3; 11 nucleotides agree with TRBD2. Germline V gene sequence: CDR1 MDHEN, CDR2 SYDVKM. There are 17 residues in the CDR3. V was pared by 3 bases and J by 0 bases, with 5 bases of the junction left unmatched.

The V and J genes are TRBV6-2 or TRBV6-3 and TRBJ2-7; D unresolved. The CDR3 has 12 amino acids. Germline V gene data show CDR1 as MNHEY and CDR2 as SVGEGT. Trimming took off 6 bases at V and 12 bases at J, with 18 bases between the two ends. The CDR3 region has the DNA TGTGCCAGCAGCGAGGTAGGGCAGGTACGGTACTTC. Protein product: CASSEVGQVRYF.

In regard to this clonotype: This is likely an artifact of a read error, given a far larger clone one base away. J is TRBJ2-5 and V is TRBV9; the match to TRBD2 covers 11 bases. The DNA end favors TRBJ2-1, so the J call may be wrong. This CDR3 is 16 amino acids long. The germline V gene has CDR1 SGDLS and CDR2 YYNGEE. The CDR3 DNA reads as TGTGCCAGCAGCGCGGGTGGACTAGCGGGTCTCAATGGGCAGTTCTTC. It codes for CASSAGGLAGLNGQFF.

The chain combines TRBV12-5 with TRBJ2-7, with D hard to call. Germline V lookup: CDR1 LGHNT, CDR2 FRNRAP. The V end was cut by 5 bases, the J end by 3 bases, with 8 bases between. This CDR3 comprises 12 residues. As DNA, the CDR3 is TGTGCTAGTGGTCCCCGCAGCTACGAGCAGTACTTC. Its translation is CASGPRSYEQYF.

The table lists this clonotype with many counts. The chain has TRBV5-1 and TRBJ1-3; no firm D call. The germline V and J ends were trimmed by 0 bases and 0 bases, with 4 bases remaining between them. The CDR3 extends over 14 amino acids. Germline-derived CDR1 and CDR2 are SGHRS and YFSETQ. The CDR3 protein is CASSLESSGNTIYF. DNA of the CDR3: TGCGCCAGCAGCTTGGAAAGCTCTGGAAACACCATATATTTT.

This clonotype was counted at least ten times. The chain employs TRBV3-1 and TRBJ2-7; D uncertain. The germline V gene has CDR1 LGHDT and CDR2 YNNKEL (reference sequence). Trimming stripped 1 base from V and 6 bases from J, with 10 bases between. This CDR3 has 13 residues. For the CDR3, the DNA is TGTGCCAGCAGCCAAGGTGGCACCTCCGAGCAGTACTTC. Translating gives CASSQGGTSEQYF.

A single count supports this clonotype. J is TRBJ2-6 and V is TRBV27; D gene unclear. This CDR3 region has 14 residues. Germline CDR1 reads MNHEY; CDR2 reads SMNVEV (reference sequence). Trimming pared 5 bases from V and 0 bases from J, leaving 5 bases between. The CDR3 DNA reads TGTGCCAGCAGTCCGAACTCTGGGGCCAACGTCCTGACTTTC. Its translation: CASSPNSGANVLTF.

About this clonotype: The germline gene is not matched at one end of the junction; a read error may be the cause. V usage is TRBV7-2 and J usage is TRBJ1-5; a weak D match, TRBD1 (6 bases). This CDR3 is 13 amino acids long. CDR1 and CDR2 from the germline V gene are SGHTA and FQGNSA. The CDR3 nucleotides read TGTGCCAGCAGCTTAGAGGGGGTTAAGCCCAAGCATTTT. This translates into CASSLEGVKPKHF.

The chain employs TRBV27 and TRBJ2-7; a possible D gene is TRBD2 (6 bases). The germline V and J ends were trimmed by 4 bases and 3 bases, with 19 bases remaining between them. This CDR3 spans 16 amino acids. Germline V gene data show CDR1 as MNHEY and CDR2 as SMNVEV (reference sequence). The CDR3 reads CASSSKTSGRLYEQYF. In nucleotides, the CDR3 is TGTGCCAGCAGTTCTAAGACTAGTGGTAGGCTCTACGAGCAGTACTTC.